This TCR beta chain was found in a study of blood T cell repertoires in COVID-19 (dated by TCRdb to between 2020 and 2021). A note on the overall study: Samples covering the acute and convalescent phases of COVID-19 were provided by collaborators in the United States, Italy and Spain. Samples came from the ongoing ImmuneRACE study (first 160 participants) plus 1,254 subjects from 6 global collaborators. The repertoires were made available in a free public database intended to serve as a resource for research on the immune response to SARS-CoV-2. Sample metadata almost always included a de-identified subject ID, COVID-19 status, age in years and sex. Deeply sampled blood TCRbeta repertoires from subjects exposed to, actively infected with, or recovered from COVID-19 were included in the dataset. Where available, HLA class I and class II types were obtained from metadata supplied by the sample provider rather than from assay-based typing. The prospective study material was composed of cDNA or gDNA derived from T cells, B-cell-depleted T cells, or PBMCs.

This clone was counted only a few times. The antigen it binds to is not known. There are no base qualities to consult, and no much larger clone falls within one base. The immunoSEQ Assay, a bias-controlled multiplex PCR, was used to amplify TCRbeta CDR3 regions from genomic DNA. Per the authors' processing: The number of nucleated cells in each sample was estimated by amplification of reference gene primers within the assay. To quantify the absolute abundance of each unique TCRbeta CDR3 rearrangement, sequence reads were collapsed and filtered. For each sample, productive Simpson clonality was calculated as the square root of Simpson's diversity index over productive rearrangements. TCRdb mirrors the immuneACCESS table, restricted to in-frame sequences. Some clones are absent from its copies; in checked studies, under half trace to an unresolved V gene, and the reason for the others is unknown. The V and J calls and the clone size are those of that table, but D and trimming were determined from the DNA. Within this sample are almost 90,000 clones, with 80% to 95% of them counted one time only. The ten most abundant clones make up under 8.5% of the sample.

Here is what the overall study found, with its caveats: How much clinical and demographic metadata was included differed by source and by participant, and the metadata was provided uncurated.

The CDR3 starts with the cysteine, ends with the phenylalanine, and has 14 residues. Left in the record is the CDR3 DNA by itself, 42 bases read in frame from the first base. CDR1 and CDR2 are drawn from the germline V gene: SGHAT, FQNNGV. V and J are truncated by 5 bases and 1 base respectively, leaving an intervening sequence of 11 bases. At one collaborating source in Seattle, patients were enrolled during active infection and were followed longitudinally through the course of disease. The collaborating institutions used their own protocols to collect whole blood in K2EDTA tubes. Collaborator samples were shipped for TCRbeta analysis as frozen whole blood, isolated PBMCs, or DNA extracted from either sample type.

The sequence is built from TRBV11-2 and TRBJ2-5; TRBD2 is perhaps the D gene, given 6 matching bases. The source of this sequence is a man between 18 and 29 years old with COVID-19, enrolled during active disease. Sequenced material: peripheral blood. The nucleotides are TGTGCCAGCAGCCCGTGGGACTCCCAAGAGACCCAGTACTTC. This encodes CASSPWDSQETQYF.